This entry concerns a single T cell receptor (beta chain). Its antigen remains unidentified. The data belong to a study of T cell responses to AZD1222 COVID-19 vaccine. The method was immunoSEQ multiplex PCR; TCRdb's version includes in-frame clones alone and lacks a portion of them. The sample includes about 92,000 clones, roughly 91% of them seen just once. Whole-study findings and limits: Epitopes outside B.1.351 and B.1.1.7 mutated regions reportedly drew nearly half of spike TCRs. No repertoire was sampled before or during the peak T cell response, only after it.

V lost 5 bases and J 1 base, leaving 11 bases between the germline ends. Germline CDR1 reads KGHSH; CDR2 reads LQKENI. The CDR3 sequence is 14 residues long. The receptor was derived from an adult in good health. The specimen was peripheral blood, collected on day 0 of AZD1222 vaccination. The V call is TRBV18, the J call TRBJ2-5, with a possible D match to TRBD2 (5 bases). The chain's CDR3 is CASSNTAVQETQYF. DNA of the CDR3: TGTGCCAGCTCAAACACAGCGGTCCAAGAGACCCAGTACTTC.